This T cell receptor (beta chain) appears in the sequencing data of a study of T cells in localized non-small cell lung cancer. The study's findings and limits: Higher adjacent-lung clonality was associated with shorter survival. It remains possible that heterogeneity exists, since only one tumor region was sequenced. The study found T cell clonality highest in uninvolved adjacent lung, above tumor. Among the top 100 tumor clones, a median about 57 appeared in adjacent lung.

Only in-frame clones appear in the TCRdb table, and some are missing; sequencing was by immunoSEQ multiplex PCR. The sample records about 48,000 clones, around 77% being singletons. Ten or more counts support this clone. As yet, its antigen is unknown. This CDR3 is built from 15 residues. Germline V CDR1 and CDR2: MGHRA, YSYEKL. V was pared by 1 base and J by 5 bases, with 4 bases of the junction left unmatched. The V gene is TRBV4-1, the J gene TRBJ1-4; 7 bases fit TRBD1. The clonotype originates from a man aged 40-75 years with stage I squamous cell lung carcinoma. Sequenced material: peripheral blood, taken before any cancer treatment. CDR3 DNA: TGCGCCAGCAGCCAAGTGGGAGGGGGCAATGAAAAACTGTTTTTT. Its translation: CASSQVGGGNEKLFF.